A single sample gave rise to the 13 T cell receptor beta chains below, sequenced in a study of blood T cell repertoires in COVID-19. Produced via immunoSEQ multiplex PCR; TCRdb's table is partial and in-frame only. The data contain some 30,000 clones, 85% of them seen just once; the ten biggest clones take up 5% to 7.5%. Specimen: peripheral blood. Receptors were obtained from a man in his 60s with active COVID-19.

V is TRBV7-9 and J is TRBJ1-2; D may be TRBD1 (5 bases). The CDR3 extends over 15 amino acids. In germline, CDR1 is SEHNR, CDR2 FQNEAQ (reference sequence). Trimming pared 6 bases from V and 0 bases from J, leaving 14 bases between. CDR3 coding DNA: TGTGCCAGCAGTTCAGGGATCTCGACTAACTATGGCTACACCTTC. Translation gives CASSSGISTNYGYTF.

V and J are TRBV20-1 and TRBJ1-6, with 8 bases lining up with TRBD1. The J segment lost 3 bases and the V segment lost 3 bases, leaving 10 bases of the junction unmatched. This CDR3 region has 17 residues. Germline CDR1 reads DFQATT; CDR2 reads SNEGSKA (reference sequence). Here the CDR3 reads CSASFFTGGFYNSPLHF. In DNA form, the CDR3 reads TGCAGTGCTAGTTTCTTTACAGGGGGTTTCTATAATTCACCCCTCCACTTT.

This chain joins TRBV24-1 and TRBJ2-1; 7 bases align to TRBD2. Germline V gene lookup returns CDR1 KGHDR and CDR2 SFDVKD. Losses at the gene ends were 3 bases for V and 7 bases for J; bases not matched to a gene: 14. The CDR3 totals 17 residues. CDR3 sequence (DNA): TGTGCCACCAGTGATAGGGGCGGGAGTACGTTGTCGAATGAGCAGTTCTTC. Residues: CATSDRGGSTLSNEQFF.

The chain is built from TRBV19 and TRBJ2-2, with D perhaps TRBD1 (5 bases). Deletions cut 7 bases from V and 4 bases from J, with 16 bases between. Germline V gene lookup returns CDR1 LNHDA and CDR2 SQIVND (reference sequence). This CDR3 contains 15 residues. The CDR3 is CASTPQGRFTGELFF. The CDR3 DNA follows: TGTGCCAGTACCCCCCAGGGAAGGTTCACCGGGGAGCTGTTTTTT.

This clone was picked up a small number of times. The CDR3 coding sequence is TGTGCCAGCAGCGCGGGACTAGCGTTAAATACGCAGTATTTT. Amino acids: CASSAGLALNTQYF. This sequence joins TRBV7-9 and TRBJ2-3; 10 bases agree with TRBD2. The CDR3 is 14 amino acids. Germline V gene sequence: CDR1 SEHNR, CDR2 FQNEAQ (reference sequence). With 5 bases clipped from V and 7 bases from J, the junction kept 6 bases outside the gene matches.

CDR3 region: CASSPTNLLRSPDEQFF. CDR3 nucleotides: TGTGCCAGCAGCCCGACAAACCTTCTCCGGTCTCCGGATGAGCAGTTCTTC. The chain uses TRBV16 and TRBJ2-1; D unresolved. Germline assignment: CDR1 KGHSY and CDR2 FQNENV. The CDR3 extends over 17 amino acids. Trimming stripped 4 bases from V and 8 bases from J, with 24 bases between. Complete variable domain (other parts from reference TRBV16 and TRBJ2-1): GEEVAQTPKHLVRGEGQKAKLYCAPIKGHSYVFWYQQVLKNEFKFLISFQNENVFDETGMPKERFSAKCLPNSPCSLEIQATKLEDSAVYFCASSPTNLLRSPDEQFFGPGTRLTVL.

The chain has TRBV11-2 and TRBJ2-1, with D unclear. The CDR3 is made up of 10 amino acids. Germline V gives CDR1 SGHAT, CDR2 FQNNGV. V lost 4 bases and J lost 10, with 5 bases in between. Written as DNA, the CDR3 is TGTGCCAGCAGCTCCGTCGAGCAGTTCTTC. It yields the protein CASSSVEQFF.

Here the CDR3 reads CASSNRLAGDETQYF. The CDR3 DNA reads TGTGCCAGTAGTAACCGACTAGCGGGAGATGAGACCCAGTACTTC. The chain carries TRBV19 and TRBJ2-5, with TRBD2 matching over 12 bases. This CDR3 has 15 amino acids. The junction had 5 bases not matched to a gene; V was cut back by 4 bases and J by 5 bases. Looked up from germline, CDR1 is LNHDA and CDR2 is SQIVND (reference sequence).

V gene TRBV25-1 combines with J gene TRBJ2-1; possibly TRBD1 for D (5 bases). The CDR3 runs 13 residues. V was pared by 6 bases and J by 11 bases, with 17 bases between. Looked up from germline, CDR1 is MGHDK and CDR2 is SYGVNS. This CDR3 reads CASRTVLEPQQFF. CDR3 nucleotides: TGTGCCAGCAGGACAGTCTTGGAGCCCCAGCAGTTCTTC.

V is TRBV11-3 and J is TRBJ2-2; 7 nucleotides match TRBD2. V shed 4 bases, J shed 4 bases, and the junction held 6 bases outside the gene matches. Germline V CDR1 and CDR2: SGHNT, YENEEA. The CDR3 length is 15 residues. The CDR3 sequence is CASSWAGDGTGELFF. Here the CDR3 DNA reads TGTGCCAGCAGCTGGGCGGGAGATGGCACCGGGGAGCTGTTTTTT. Full variable domain (rest looked up from reference TRBV11-3 and TRBJ2-2): EAGVVQSPRYKIIEKKQPVAFWCNPISGHNTLYWYLQNLGQGPELLIRYENEEAVDDSQLPKDRFSAERLKGVDSTLKIQPAELGDSAVYLCASSWAGDGTGELFFGEGSRLTVL.

This chain connects TRBV15 to TRBJ2-7; D call uncertain. Trimming stripped 0 bases from V and 4 bases from J, with 7 bases between. CDR1 is LNHNV, CDR2 YYDKDF, per germline (reference sequence). The length of the CDR3 is 13 residues. The CDR3 here is CATSREFGYEQYF. DNA of the CDR3: TGTGCCACCAGCAGAGAATTCGGGTACGAGCAGTACTTC.

This clone was counted a single time. The CDR3 loop reads CASMDRVGEQFF. The DNA of the CDR3 is TGTGCCAGTATGGACAGGGTAGGAGAGCAGTTCTTC. The chain employs TRBV28 and TRBJ2-1; TRBD1 agrees at 8 bases. The CDR3 extends over 12 amino acids. Per the germline V gene, CDR1 is MDHEN and CDR2 is SYDVKM. The V gene end was trimmed by 9 bases and the J gene end by 10 bases; junction bases not matched to a gene: 8.

This chain links TRBV28 with TRBJ2-1, with TRBD2 identical over 8 bases. This CDR3 comprises 15 residues. Trimming cost V 5 bases and J 5 bases; bases outside gene matches: 8. Germline lookup yields CDR1 MDHEN and CDR2 SYDVKM. The CDR3 DNA is TGTGCCAGCAGTATCACTAGCGGAGGAAACAATGAGCAGTTCTTC. Its translation is CASSITSGGNNEQFF.